The T cell receptor (beta chain) under discussion was sequenced for a study of blood T cell repertoires in COVID-19. Across the whole study: Sample material is recorded as cDNA or gDNA derived from T cells, B-cell-depleted T cells, or PBMCs.

V dropped 2 bases and J dropped 6 bases, with 14 bases sitting between them. The CDR3 runs to 16 residues. CDR1 is LNHDA and CDR2 is SQIVND in the germline V gene (reference sequence). Repertoires were generated with immunoSEQ multiplex PCR, while TCRdb's copy carries only in-frame clones and drops some. The data show some 170,000 clones, about 81% seen once. The sequenced sample consisted of peripheral blood. The TCR was taken from a woman aged 70-85 years with acute or convalescent COVID-19. The V and J genes are TRBV19 and TRBJ1-6, with D tentatively TRBD1 (6 bases). The CDR3: CASSIISGEGNSPLHF. In nucleotides, the CDR3 is TGTGCCAGTAGTATAATATCAGGGGAGGGTAATTCACCCCTCCACTTT.